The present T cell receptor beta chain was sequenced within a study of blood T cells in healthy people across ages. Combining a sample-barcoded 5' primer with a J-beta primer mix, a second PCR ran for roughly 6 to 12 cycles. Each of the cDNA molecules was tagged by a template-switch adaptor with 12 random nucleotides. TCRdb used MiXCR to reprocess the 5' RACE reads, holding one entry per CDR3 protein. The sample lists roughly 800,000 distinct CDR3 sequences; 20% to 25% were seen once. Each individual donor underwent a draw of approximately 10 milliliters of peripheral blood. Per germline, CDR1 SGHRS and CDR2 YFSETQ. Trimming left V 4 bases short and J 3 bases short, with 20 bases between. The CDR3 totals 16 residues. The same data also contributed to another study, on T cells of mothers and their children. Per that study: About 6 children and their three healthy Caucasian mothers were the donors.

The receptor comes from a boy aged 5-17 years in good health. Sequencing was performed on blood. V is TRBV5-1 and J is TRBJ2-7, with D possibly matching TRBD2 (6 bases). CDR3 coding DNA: TGCGCCAGCAGCAAAAACGCGGGACCCCTTATCTACGAGCAGTACTTC. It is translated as CASSKNAGPLIYEQYF.